These 3 T cell receptor beta chains were sequenced from one sample in a study of somatic mutations in cytotoxic T cells in rheumatoid arthritis. TCRdb's copy holds only in-frame clones and misses some; the assay was immunoSEQ multiplex PCR. The sample contains 18,000 or so clones, 70% to 75% of which appear only once. Specimen: CD8+ T cells sorted from blood. The receptor set was obtained from a woman aged 60-70 years in good health.

The rearrangement joins TRBV19 to TRBJ1-1; the D is unclear. CDR1 is LNHDA and CDR2 is SQIVND in the germline V gene (reference sequence). The CDR3 has 15 residues. V lost 1 base and J 1 base, leaving 10 bases between the germline ends. The chain's CDR3 is CASSIVGSSNTEAFF. CDR3 nucleotides: TGTGCCAGTAGTATAGTAGGGAGTTCGAACACTGAAGCTTTCTTT.

The chain has TRBV27 and TRBJ1-1, with a possible D match to TRBD1 (5 bases). There are 13 residues in the CDR3. CDR1 and CDR2 (germline): MNHEY, SMNVEV (reference sequence). Trimming pared 1 base from V and 5 bases from J, leaving 8 bases between. The CDR3 DNA sequence: TGTGCCAGCAGTTTATTGGGACGGACTGAAGCTTTCTTT. Residues: CASSLLGRTEAFF.

V gene TRBV19 combines with J gene TRBJ1-1, with 10 bases fitting TRBD1. Germline V lookup: CDR1 LNHDA, CDR2 SQIVND (reference sequence). V gave up 3 bases and J gave up 4 bases; unmatched junction bases: 17. The CDR3 totals 19 residues. CDR3 sequence (DNA): TGTGCCAGTAGTATCCGGGTCTCCGGGGACAGGGGTATTGGCACTGAAGCTTTCTTT. Encoded protein: CASSIRVSGDRGIGTEAFF.